This T cell receptor beta chain appears in the sequencing data of a study of T cell responses to AZD1222 COVID-19 vaccine. Looking at the study overall: Whether given at about 4 or about 12 weeks, second doses were pooled.

Sequencing used immunoSEQ multiplex PCR; TCRdb keeps in-frame clones, though not all of them. The sample includes roughly 160,000 clones, 90% of them seen just once. Broader study findings: Regions left unmutated in variants are reportedly the target of nearly half of spike-specific TCRs. Donor demographics were predominantly white British with a female majority; clonal diversity may be underestimated. Scientists sampled the repertoires only once the peak T cell response had passed.

Comment on this clone: No antigen is known for it.

Trimming removed 4 bases from V and 0 bases from J; junction bases left unmatched: 8. The CDR3 is made up of 16 amino acids. The germline V gene encodes CDR1 MDHEN and CDR2 SYDVKM. The J gene is TRBJ1-1, the V gene TRBV28; 7 bases are shared with TRBD1. The TCR was taken from an adult in good health. Sequenced here: peripheral blood, sampled on day 0 of AZD1222 vaccination. The CDR3 region is CASSYGQDYLNTEAFF. CDR3 in DNA: TGTGCCAGCAGTTACGGACAGGACTATTTGAACACTGAAGCTTTCTTT.